The 28 T cell receptor beta chains in this list originate from one sample, sequenced in a study of T cell clonality in common variable immunodeficiency. Sequencing used immunoSEQ multiplex PCR; TCRdb keeps in-frame clones, though not all of them. The data show fewer than 40,000 clones, with none appearing a single time. The sequencing sample was made of peripheral blood mononuclear cells. The receptors were sampled from a person aged 18 to 75 in good health.

This clone has more than one count but fewer than ten. Read data end 3 residues before the CDR3 end; the end is taken from the germline J gene. V and J are TRBV5-4 and TRBJ2-1, with a tentative D call TRBD2 (7 bases). Germline V gene sequence: CDR1 SGHNT, CDR2 YYREEE (reference sequence). The ends were cut back, 3 bases at V and 9 bases at J, with 19 bases in the middle. The CDR3 is 15 residues long. CDR3 region: CASSSGLVGGGEQFF. The CDR3 bases that were read are TGTGCCAGCAGCTCAGGACTAGTGGGGGGCGGTGAG.

This clone was observed at least ten times. With the read ending 3 residues before the CDR3 end, the germline J gene is used to fill in that end. This chain links TRBV6-2 or TRBV6-3 with TRBJ1-5; TRBD1 might be the D (6 bases). Germline V gene data show CDR1 as MNHEY and CDR2 as SVGEGT. The CDR3 covers 17 residues. Trimming removed 7 bases at V and 7 bases at J, with 26 bases between. CDR3 bases read: TGTGCCAGCATCTCAAACGCCGGGACAACGGGTAGGCAGCCC. Encoded protein: CASISNAGTTGRQP. The entire CDR3 sequence reads CASISNAGTTGRQPQHF.

This clone has ten or more counts. The read terminates 3 residues ahead of where the CDR3 ends, so the germline J gene completes it. J is TRBJ2-7 and V is TRBV11-2; TRBD2 is a possible D gene (5 bases). V gave up 2 bases and J gave up 6 bases, with 11 bases separating them. Germline V gene sequence: CDR1 SGHAT, CDR2 FQNNGV. This CDR3 has 13 amino acids. CDR3: CASSLSGRGEQYF. CDR3 bases read: TGTGCCAGCAGCTTATCAGGTCGGGGCGAG.

This clone appeared many times. The CDR3 goes on 3 residues after the read ends, and that part is filled in from the germline J gene. The chain links TRBV4-2 to TRBJ2-2, with 11 bases lining up with TRBD1. CDR3 size: 13 residues. From germline, CDR1 is LGHNA and CDR2 YNFKEQ. The CDR3 loop reads CASRDRGGEKLFF. CDR3 DNA, as far as it was read: TGTGCCAGCCGGGACAGGGGGGGTGAAAAG.

At least ten counts were recorded for this clone. The read comes to an end 3 residues before the CDR3 does, leaving the germline J gene to fill in the end. V usage is TRBV20-1 and J usage is TRBJ2-6; TRBD1 matches 7 bases. Trimming took 5 bases from V and 2 from J; bases not matched to a gene: 3. The CDR3 spans 14 residues. Germline V CDR1 and CDR2: DFQATT, SNEGSKA (reference sequence). The CDR3 protein is CSAGDSTGANVLTF. The covered CDR3 bases are TGCAGTGCTGGGGACAGTACTGGGGCCAACGTC.

This clone was counted at least ten times. The read is 3 residues too short to cover the CDR3 end, so that end is filled in from the germline J gene. The rearrangement uses TRBV20-1 and TRBJ1-1; TRBD1 is a possible D gene (6 bases). V lost 5 bases to trimming and J lost 1 base, with 14 bases between them. This CDR3 is built from 14 residues. Per germline, CDR1 DFQATT and CDR2 SNEGSKA (reference sequence). CDR3 protein: CSASLGQRNTEAFF. The DNA read from the CDR3 is TGCAGTGCTTCCCTGGGACAAAGGAACACTGAA.

This clone was observed many times. The read is 3 residues too short to cover the CDR3 end, so that end is filled in from the germline J gene. V is TRBV5-6 and J is TRBJ2-7, with TRBD1 as a possible D gene (5 bases). Germline V gene lookup returns CDR1 SGHDT and CDR2 YYEEEE. This CDR3 contains 14 residues. Trimming took off 4 bases at V and 4 bases at J, with 15 bases between the two ends. CDR3 DNA (partial): TGTGCCAGCAGCCCCGGACACACCGCTTACGAG. Translating it yields CASSPGHTAYE. The complete CDR3 protein is CASSPGHTAYEQYF.

The sample holds many counts of this clone. The read terminates 3 residues before the CDR3 end, so the remaining end is supplied by the germline J gene. The J gene is TRBJ2-1, the V gene TRBV5-1; 11 bases fit TRBD2. The CDR3 is made up of 16 amino acids. The germline V gene encodes CDR1 SGHRS and CDR2 YFSETQ. Unmatched junction bases numbered 9, after V lost 1 base and J lost 9 bases. The CDR3 bases that were read are TGCGCCAGCAGCTTGATGGGCCTAGCGGGAGGTCCTGAG. Translated: CASSLMGLAGGPE. The whole CDR3 sequence is CASSLMGLAGGPEQFF.

Details on this clone: The read is 3 residues too short to cover the CDR3 end, so that end is filled in from the germline J gene. V usage is TRBV5-1 and J usage is TRBJ1-2; a possible D gene is TRBD1 (5 bases). Per germline, CDR1 SGHRS and CDR2 YFSETQ. CDR3 length: 20 amino acids. CDR3 bases read: TGCGCCAGCAGCAAAGGTGCCGGGACTAGCGGGTTAACTAGCACAGATACC. It translates to CASSKGAGTSGLTSTDT. The entire CDR3 protein reads CASSKGAGTSGLTSTDTYTF.

In its sample, this clone was seen many times. The read comes to an end 3 residues before the CDR3 does, leaving the germline J gene to fill in the end. The V and J genes are TRBV28 and TRBJ2-5, with 7 bases that match TRBD2. V dropped 6 bases and J dropped 4; count of bases not matched to a gene: 11. The germline V gene has CDR1 MDHEN and CDR2 SYDVKM. The CDR3 sequence is 15 residues long. The sequenced part of the CDR3 DNA is TGTGCCAGCAGGCCCAAACCGGGACTAAGAGAGACC. It yields the protein CASRPKPGLRET. The entire CDR3 is CASRPKPGLRETQYF.

Worth noting for this clone: The read falls 3 residues short of the CDR3 end, and the missing part is taken from the germline J gene. The chain employs TRBV7-9 and TRBJ2-1; D is possibly TRBD1 or TRBD2 (5 bases each). This CDR3 spans 15 amino acids. The germline V gene encodes CDR1 SEHNR and CDR2 FQNEAQ (reference sequence). V lost 3 bases and J 6 bases, leaving 15 bases between the germline ends. The CDR3 protein is CASSFFLTEGNEQFF. CDR3 DNA (partial): TGTGCCAGCAGCTTCTTTCTGACAGAGGGCAATGAG.

This clone was observed at least ten times. The read ends 3 residues shy of where the CDR3 ends; the end is completed using the germline J gene. The chain recombines TRBV5-5 with TRBJ2-4; D not resolved. The CDR3 runs 15 residues. Deletions cut 2 bases from V and 0 bases from J, with 9 bases between. The germline gives CDR1 SGHKS, CDR2 YYEKEE (reference sequence). The CDR3 DNA, read in part, is TGTGCCAGCAGCTTATCGCTACTAGCCAAAAACATT. It translates to CASSLSLLAKNI. The entire CDR3 is CASSLSLLAKNIQYF.

This clone was picked up many times. The CDR3 end lies 3 residues beyond the end of the read and is filled in from the germline J gene. The chain uses TRBV20-1 and TRBJ2-7, with D perhaps being TRBD1 or TRBD2 (5 bases each). Deletions cut 3 bases from V and 4 bases from J, with 10 bases between. Germline CDR1 reads DFQATT; CDR2 reads SNEGSKA (reference sequence). This CDR3 has 12 amino acids. The covered CDR3 bases are TGCAGTGCTAGTGAGGGGCCTTACGAG. This translates into CSASEGPYE. The complete CDR3 protein is CSASEGPYEQYF.

There are many counts of this clone. The sequenced fragment ends 3 residues before the CDR3 boundary, so the rest is inferred from the germline J gene. The rearrangement joins TRBV3-1 (or the pseudogene TRBV3-2) to TRBJ2-2; no clear D gene. Trimming took off 7 bases at V and 3 bases at J, with 6 bases between the two ends. This CDR3 spans 12 amino acids. The germline V gene encodes CDR1 LGHDT and CDR2 YNNKEL (reference sequence). CDR3 region: CASNRDTGELFF. The DNA read from the CDR3 is TGTGCCAGCAACCGGGACACCGGGGAG.

This clone was counted at least ten times. Coverage ceases 3 residues before the CDR3 finishes, and the germline J gene fills in the end. The gene calls are TRBV15 and TRBJ1-2; D may be TRBD1 (5 bases). Trimming cost V 8 bases and J 5 bases, with 9 bases left between them. Germline V CDR1 and CDR2: LNHNV, YYDKDF (reference sequence). This CDR3 region has 11 residues. The CDR3 here is CATGGGYGYTF. The DNA read from the CDR3 is TGTGCCACCGGGGGGGGGTATGGC.

This clone showed up many times. From the germline J gene comes the end of the CDR3, since the read stops 3 residues before it. The rearrangement joins TRBV6-1 to TRBJ2-7; the D gene is possibly TRBD1 (5 bases). Trimming removed 4 bases from V and 1 base from J, with 11 bases in between. The germline V gene has CDR1 MNHNS and CDR2 SASEGT. The CDR3 consists of 14 residues. The CDR3: CASSVHGQSYEQYF. Incomplete CDR3 DNA: TGTGCCAGCAGTGTTCACGGACAATCCTACGAG.

This clone was detected many times. The read comes to an end 3 residues before the CDR3 does, leaving the germline J gene to fill in the end. The gene calls are TRBV12-3 or TRBV12-4 and TRBJ1-1; tentatively, D is TRBD1 (5 bases). The CDR3 has 14 amino acids. V lost 10 bases to trimming and J lost 0 bases, with 15 bases between them. CDR3 DNA, as far as it was read: TGTGCCATCGGGGGAGGGGCCATGAACACTGAA. This sequence encodes CAIGGGAMNTE. The full CDR3 reads CAIGGGAMNTEAFF.

This clone has at least ten counts. The read gets to within 3 residues of the CDR3 end, and the germline J gene fills in the rest. The chain has TRBV7-9 and TRBJ2-7, with 10 nucleotides matching TRBD1. J gave up 2 bases and V 6 bases, and 4 bases lay outside the gene matches. The CDR3 is 14 amino acids. Germline-derived CDR1 and CDR2 are SEHNR and FQNEAQ (reference sequence). CDR3 bases read: TGTGCCAGCAGAGGGACAGGGGACCCCTACGAG. Translation: CASRGTGDPYE. The full CDR3 reads CASRGTGDPYEQYF.

This clone came up many times. The sequence runs out 3 residues before the end of the CDR3; the remainder is reconstructed from the germline J gene. The rearrangement uses TRBV20-1 and TRBJ1-2; D unresolved. The ends were cut back, 6 bases at V and 6 bases at J, with 11 bases in the middle. The CDR3 extends over 11 amino acids. Germline V gene lookup returns CDR1 DFQATT and CDR2 SNEGSKA (reference sequence). The DNA read from the CDR3 is TGCAGTGCGTCGCGGATTCATGGC. Translating gives CSASRIHG. The CDR3 reads in full as CSASRIHGYTF.

This clone was counted at least ten times. The read falls 3 residues short of the CDR3 end, and the missing part is taken from the germline J gene. The chain recombines TRBV7-2 with TRBJ2-7; the D is unclear. Germline lookup yields CDR1 SGHTA and CDR2 FQGNSA. Trimming left V 7 bases short and J 3 bases short, with 7 bases between. The CDR3 extends over 11 amino acids. CDR3 DNA, as far as it was read: TGTGCCAGCAAAATCCGCTACGAG. It yields the protein CASKIRYE. In full, the CDR3 reads CASKIRYEQYF.

This clone was counted at least ten times. The read terminates 3 residues ahead of where the CDR3 ends, so the germline J gene completes it. V usage is TRBV19 and J usage is TRBJ2-1; D may be TRBD1 (6 bases). V was trimmed by 9 bases and J by 4 bases, leaving 19 bases between them. The CDR3 runs to 15 residues. CDR1 LNHDA and CDR2 SQIVND come from the germline V gene (reference sequence). The CDR3 reads CASKNREGFYNEQFF. The part of the CDR3 DNA that was read is TGTGCCAGCAAAAACAGGGAAGGCTTTTACAATGAG.

This clone was counted at least ten times. The CDR3 end is not reached by the read, which stops 3 residues before it; the germline J gene fills it in. The chain is built from TRBV5-5 and TRBJ1-2, with D unclear. This CDR3 is built from 14 residues. Looked up from germline, CDR1 is SGHKS and CDR2 is YYEKEE (reference sequence). The CDR3 loop reads CASSFTAGPRGYTF. The part of the CDR3 DNA that was read is TGTGCCAGCAGCTTCACGGCAGGCCCCAGAGGC.

At least ten counts were recorded for this clone. Read sequence stops 3 residues before the CDR3 end, and the germline J gene provides the missing end. The chain has TRBV7-6 and TRBJ2-3; no clear D gene. This CDR3 has 14 residues. Germline V CDR1 and CDR2: SGHVS, FNYEAQ. Incomplete CDR3 DNA: TGTGCCAGCAGCTTAAGGGTCACCTCAGGATCG. It codes for CASSLRVTSGS. The CDR3 in its entirety is CASSLRVTSGSQYF.

This clone came up many times. The read gets to within 3 residues of the CDR3 end, and the germline J gene fills in the rest. V is TRBV2 and J is TRBJ2-3, with TRBD2 matching 7 bases. The V and J ends lost 6 bases and 0 bases, in that order; junction bases with no gene match: 3. CDR1 and CDR2 from the germline V gene are SNHLY and FYNNEI. This CDR3 is 14 amino acids long. CDR3 in amino acids: CASRFSGSTDTQYF. CDR3 DNA (partial): TGTGCCAGCAGGTTTAGCGGGAGCACAGATACG.

This clone has a count of ten or more. The read finishes 3 residues shy of the CDR3 end, and the germline J gene is used to complete it. The chain is built from TRBV14 and TRBJ2-1, with TRBD1 matching over 7 bases. The junction had 10 bases not matched to a gene; V was cut back by 1 base and J by 7 bases. CDR3 length: 16 amino acids. Looked up from germline, CDR1 is SGHDN and CDR2 is FVKESK. The CDR3 bases that were read are TGTGCCAGCAGCCAAGGGTTGTCGGGACAGTTAAATGAG. Translation gives CASSQGLSGQLNE. The complete CDR3 sequence is CASSQGLSGQLNEQFF.

At least ten counts were recorded for this clone. The read ends 3 residues shy of where the CDR3 ends; the end is completed using the germline J gene. This chain uses TRBV20-1 with TRBJ2-3, with a weak D call TRBD2 (7 bases). The CDR3 is 14 residues long. V was pared by 5 bases and J by 3 bases, with 15 bases between. Germline CDR1 and CDR2: DFQATT and SNEGSKA (reference sequence). The DNA read from the CDR3 is TGCAGTGCTCATGGGGGGGCCTCAACAGATACG. It is translated as CSAHGGASTDT. The CDR3 reads in full as CSAHGGASTDTQYF.

This clone showed up many times. The sequence runs out 3 residues before the end of the CDR3; the remainder is reconstructed from the germline J gene. This chain links TRBV7-8 with TRBJ2-7; 7 nucleotides agree with TRBD1. Trimming removed 1 base from V and 1 base from J; junction bases left unmatched: 1. The CDR3 covers 14 residues. Looked up from germline, CDR1 is SGHVS and CDR2 is FQNEAQ. The chain's CDR3 is CASSLGTGSYEQYF. CDR3 DNA (partial): TGTGCCAGCAGCTTAGGGACAGGATCCTACGAG.

There are many counts of this clone. The read is 3 residues too short to cover the CDR3 end, so that end is filled in from the germline J gene. This sequence joins TRBV9 and TRBJ1-6; 7 bases are a match to TRBD1. This CDR3 is built from 14 residues. The germline CDR1 and CDR2 sequences are SGDLS and YYNGEE. The V and J ends lost 3 bases and 10 bases, in that order; junction bases with no gene match: 7. The CDR3 DNA, read in part, is TGTGCCAGCAGCGGAGTAACAGGGGAATCACCC. Amino acid sequence: CASSGVTGESP. The full-length CDR3 reads as CASSGVTGESPLHF. Together with reference TRBV9 and TRBJ1-6, the CDR3 gives the full variable domain: DSGVTQTPKHLITATGQRVTLRCSPRSGDLSVYWYQQSLDQGLQFLIQYYNGEERAKGNILERFSAQQFPDLHSELNLSSLELGDSALYFCASSGVTGESPLHFGNGTRLTVT.